The present entry profiles one T cell receptor (beta chain) with its context. Its antigen is currently unknown. TCRdb independently ran MiXCR on the reads; one entry per CDR3 protein. The data show about 180,000 distinct CDR3 sequences, around 14% seen once. The data originate from a study of T cell repertoires in cytomegalovirus infection. The wider study: An indication of both CMV infection and matching HLA type came from public TCR beta signatures.

Study-wide points: The ex vivo response was dominated by HLA-C-restricted CMV-specific TCR beta clonotypes. The cumulative frequency of public TCR beta families distinguished individuals who carried CMV together with the relevant HLA.

The CDR3 contains 14 residues. Looked up from germline, CDR1 is LNHDA and CDR2 is SQIVND (reference sequence). Trimming at V came to 6 bases and at J to 2 bases, leaving 4 bases not matched to a gene. The sample taken for sequencing was PBMCs. This receptor was identified in a human donor in good health (CMV status not recorded). Some clones in this sample may be carry-over from other donors' samples. This chain uses TRBV19 with TRBJ2-5; 9 bases are a match to TRBD2. The CDR3 sequence: CASRKAGGQETQYF. In DNA, the CDR3 is TGTGCCAGTAGGAAAGCGGGAGGACAAGAGACCCAGTACTTC.